The rows below give T cell receptor beta chains drawn from one sample of a study of blood T cell repertoires in COVID-19. Only in-frame clones appear in the TCRdb table, and some are missing; sequencing was by immunoSEQ multiplex PCR. The sample consists of some 230,000 clones, about 85% of them appearing once. The sample taken for sequencing was peripheral blood. The receptors shown here come from a woman aged 50 to 60 with COVID-19, enrolled during active disease. Each CDR3 is given with its conserved first and last residue. A D gene is named only where the DNA matches it firmly. Clone sizes are given selectively: once, few, many, or a class where the clone is expanded.

size: -; V: TRBV19; D: TRBD1; J: TRBJ1-2; DNA: TGTGCCAGTAGTAAATTCGAGGACAGGGGAGACTATGGCTACACCTTC; CDR3: CASSKFEDRGDYGYTF
size: -; V: TRBV24-1; D: TRBD1; J: TRBJ2-1; DNA: TGTGCCACCAGTGACCTAACAGGGGTTGGCTCGGATGAGCAGTTCTTC; CDR3: CATSDLTGVGSDEQFF
size: -; V: TRBV12-3/TRBV12-4; D: -; J: TRBJ1-1; DNA: TGTGCCTCCTCGGCCGGCAGGACTGAAGCTTTCTTT; CDR3: CASSAGRTEAFF
size: -; V: TRBV10-2; D: TRBD2; J: TRBJ2-1; DNA: TGCGCCAGCAGCCTCACTAGCGGGAACTTTAACAATGAGCAGTTCTTC; CDR3: CASSLTSGNFNNEQFF
size: once; V: TRBV12-3/TRBV12-4; D: -; J: TRBJ1-2; DNA: TGTGCCAGCAGTATAGACACAGGGTACGGCTACACCTTC; CDR3: CASSIDTGYGYTF
size: -; V: TRBV6-5; D: -; J: TRBJ2-1; DNA: TGTGCCAGCAGAACCACCCTTAAGACTTGGGAGCAGTTCTTC; CDR3: CASRTTLKTWEQFF
size: -; V: TRBV2; D: -; J: TRBJ1-2; DNA: TGTGCCAGCAGTAAAACAGGGAACTATGGCTACACCTTC; CDR3: CASSKTGNYGYTF
size: once; V: TRBV11-2; D: TRBD1; J: TRBJ1-2; DNA: TGTGCCAGCAGCGGCCGGACAGGGTTCGGCAATGGCTACACCTTC; CDR3: CASSGRTGFGNGYTF
size: -; V: TRBV24-1; D: -; J: TRBJ2-5; DNA: TGTGCCACCAGTGATCCCTCAGGGGTAATTTCGGAGACCCAGTACTTC; CDR3: CATSDPSGVISETQYF
size: -; V: TRBV6-5; D: -; J: TRBJ1-2; DNA: TGTGCCACCATCCTACAAAGGGGTGCGTATGGCTACACCTTC; CDR3: CATILQRGAYGYTF
size: once; V: TRBV19; D: TRBD2; J: TRBJ2-4; DNA: TGTGCCAGTTATTTGTGCCGGAGTAGCGGGGGCCTCCTAGCCAAAAACATTCAGTACTTC; CDR3: CASYLCRSSGGLLAKNIQYF
size: -; V: TRBV5-4; D: -; J: TRBJ1-4; DNA: TGTGCCAGCAGCTTGGGGGGGGGCGAGGAAAAACTGTTTTTT; CDR3: CASSLGGGEEKLFF
size: -; V: TRBV13; D: TRBD1; J: TRBJ1-5; DNA: TGTGCCAGCAGCTTAGGACAGGGGAGGAATCAGCCCCAGCATTTT; CDR3: CASSLGQGRNQPQHF
size: many; V: TRBV5-4; D: -; J: TRBJ1-2; DNA: TGTGCCAGCAAAAACATTCTTAACTATGGCTACACCTTC; CDR3: CASKNILNYGYTF
size: -; V: TRBV15; D: TRBD1; J: TRBJ1-2; DNA: TGTGCCACCAGCACTGGACAGGGTTTCTATGGCTACACCTTC; CDR3: CATSTGQGFYGYTF
size: -; V: TRBV4-2; D: -; J: TRBJ2-1; DNA: TGTGCCAGCAGCCAAGATGTGGGGGGGCTCAACAATGAGCAGTTCTTC; CDR3: CASSQDVGGLNNEQFF
size: -; V: TRBV28; D: -; J: TRBJ1-3; DNA: TGTGCCAGCAGTCGCGCAGGGGTTGGATATTTT; CDR3: CASSRAGVGYF
size: -; V: TRBV7-8; D: -; J: TRBJ1-3; DNA: TGTGCCAGCAGCTTAGAGGCAGGGGAAAACACCATATATTTT; CDR3: CASSLEAGENTIYF
size: -; V: TRBV2; D: -; J: TRBJ1-2; DNA: TGTGCCAACCCTCGGGGGGTCTTGGAAGGCTACACCTTC; CDR3: CANPRGVLEGYTF
size: -; V: TRBV19; D: -; J: TRBJ1-1; DNA: TGTGCCAGTAGTATAGATCAGGCAAGCAAAGCTTTCTTT; CDR3: CASSIDQASKAFF
size: -; V: TRBV11-2; D: -; J: TRBJ2-1; DNA: TGTGCCAGCAGCTTAGGAGGCCAGGGTAACAATGAGCAGTTCTTC; CDR3: CASSLGGQGNNEQFF
size: once; V: TRBV18; D: TRBD2; J: TRBJ2-1; DNA: TGTGCCAGCTCCGGGACTAGCGGGGGGCCCCTTGGGTTCTTC; CDR3: CASSGTSGGPLGFF
size: -; V: TRBV14; D: TRBD1; J: TRBJ1-3; DNA: TGTGCCAGCAGCCGCAGGGACAGACTTCGCGACACCATATATTTT; CDR3: CASSRRDRLRDTIYF
size: -; V: TRBV7-9; D: -; J: TRBJ1-4; DNA: TGTGCCAGCAGCCCGGGACTTTGGGAGGAAAAACTGTTTTTT; CDR3: CASSPGLWEEKLFF
size: -; V: TRBV12-3/TRBV12-4; D: -; J: TRBJ2-3; DNA: TGTGCCAGCAGTTCCTTCGAGCAGGGATCGCAGTATTTT; CDR3: CASSSFEQGSQYF
size: -; V: TRBV7-2; D: -; J: TRBJ1-2; DNA: TGTGCCAGCAGCTTAGTAGCGAATAGTGACTACACCTTC; CDR3: CASSLVANSDYTF
size: once; V: TRBV6-4; D: -; J: TRBJ1-2; DNA: TGTGCCAGCCCTATGGGGCACGGCTACACCTTC; CDR3: CASPMGHGYTF
size: -; V: TRBV5-1; D: TRBD1; J: TRBJ2-7; DNA: TGCGCCAGCAGCTTGGCGCTGGGACAGGGTTACGAGCAGTACTTC; CDR3: CASSLALGQGYEQYF
size: once; V: TRBV20-1; D: TRBD2; J: TRBJ2-3; DNA: TGCAGTGCTACTGAAGCGGGGGGCTCGACAACGCAGTATTTT; CDR3: CSATEAGGSTTQYF
size: -; V: TRBV30; D: TRBD1; J: TRBJ1-1; DNA: TGTGCCTGGAGTCCAGGGGGATGGACTGAAGCTTTCTTT; CDR3: CAWSPGGWTEAFF
size: few; V: TRBV11-2; D: -; J: TRBJ2-5; DNA: TGTGCCAGCAGCTTAGATCGGAAAACTTCGCGACAGATTCAAGAGACCCAGTACTTC; CDR3: CASSLDRKTSRQIQETQYF
size: few; V: TRBV30; D: TRBD1; J: TRBJ1-6; DNA: TGTGCCTGGACCCGTTCAGGGGGACAGGCGAATTCACCCCTCCACTTT; CDR3: CAWTRSGGQANSPLHF
size: once; V: TRBV28; D: -; J: TRBJ2-5; DNA: TGTAATTGCAGGGCGTACCAAGAGACCCAGTACTTC; CDR3: CNCRAYQETQYF
size: -; V: TRBV12-3/TRBV12-4; D: -; J: TRBJ1-1; DNA: TGTGCCAGCAGTTCTAGGAAACACACTGAAGCTTTCTTT; CDR3: CASSSRKHTEAFF
size: -; V: TRBV12-5; D: -; J: TRBJ2-1; DNA: TGTGCTAGTGGTCCGCGGCGGGGAGAAAATTTGGGCAATGAGCAGTTCTTC; CDR3: CASGPRRGENLGNEQFF
size: few; V: TRBV7-2; D: TRBD1; J: TRBJ1-6; DNA: TGTGCCAGCAGCTTGACAGGGCAGGACTCACCCCTCCACTTT; CDR3: CASSLTGQDSPLHF
size: -; V: TRBV25-1; D: TRBD1; J: TRBJ1-4; DNA: TGTGCCAGCAGTGAAGCTGCTTTGACAGGGCAAAGCGAAAAACTGTTTTTT; CDR3: CASSEAALTGQSEKLFF
size: -; V: TRBV5-1; D: TRBD1; J: TRBJ1-1; DNA: TGCGCCAGCAGCTTGGAAGGGACAGGGAGGACTGAAGCTTTCTTT; CDR3: CASSLEGTGRTEAFF
size: -; V: TRBV24-1; D: TRBD1; J: TRBJ2-5; DNA: TGTGCCACCAGTGACACCTTCAGGGGGCTAGAGACCCAGTACTTC; CDR3: CATSDTFRGLETQYF
size: -; V: TRBV6-5; D: TRBD1; J: TRBJ2-3; DNA: TGTGCCAGCAGCGGACAGGGCTCGGGCACAGATACGCAGTATTTT; CDR3: CASSGQGSGTDTQYF
size: once; V: TRBV11-2; D: -; J: TRBJ1-2; DNA: TGTGCCAGCAGCGACCCAGACACCTATGGCTACACCTTC; CDR3: CASSDPDTYGYTF
size: -; V: TRBV4-1; D: TRBD2; J: TRBJ2-7; DNA: TGCGCCAGCAGCCACCCCCCGGAAGGGAGGGCCGAGCAGTACTTC; CDR3: CASSHPPEGRAEQYF
size: -; V: TRBV19; D: TRBD2; J: TRBJ2-1; DNA: TGTGCCAGTAGTATGGGGGGGGTCGGCAATGAGCAGTTCTTC; CDR3: CASSMGGVGNEQFF
size: -; V: TRBV18; D: TRBD2; J: TRBJ2-1; DNA: TGTGCCAGCTCGCGGACTAGCGGGGGGTACAATGAGCAGTTCTTC; CDR3: CASSRTSGGYNEQFF
size: -; V: TRBV10-3; D: TRBD2; J: TRBJ2-7; DNA: TGTGCCATCACCGCGGGGGGGGAGCAGTACTTC; CDR3: CAITAGGEQYF
size: -; V: TRBV28; D: -; J: TRBJ1-2; DNA: TGTGCCAGCAGTTCGCCCGGACACCTTAACTATGGCTACACCTTC; CDR3: CASSSPGHLNYGYTF